The present T cell receptor (beta chain) was sequenced within a study of post-analysis software for immune sequencing data. Overall study results and limits: Higher frequency in patients than in controls was seen for roughly five TRBV segments, with TRBV5-6, TRBV5-1 and TRBV20-1 among them.

This clonotype was found a few times. The target antigen is unknown. Unique molecular identifiers had been added to the TCR beta cDNA libraries. TCRdb re-analysed the PCR reads in MiXCR, keeping a single row per CDR3 protein. The data contain approximately 400,000 distinct CDR3 sequences, roughly 30% of them singletons. This CDR3 has 11 residues. V lost 5 bases, J lost 9 bases, and 8 bases lay in between. Sequenced input: blood. The J gene is TRBJ2-1, the V gene TRBV12-3 or TRBV12-4; D gene unclear. The TCR sequence derives from a girl between 5 and 17 years old with multiple sclerosis. The CDR3 region is CASSRLGEQFF. For the CDR3, the DNA is TGTGCCAGCAGTCGCCTGGGTGAGCAGTTCTTC.